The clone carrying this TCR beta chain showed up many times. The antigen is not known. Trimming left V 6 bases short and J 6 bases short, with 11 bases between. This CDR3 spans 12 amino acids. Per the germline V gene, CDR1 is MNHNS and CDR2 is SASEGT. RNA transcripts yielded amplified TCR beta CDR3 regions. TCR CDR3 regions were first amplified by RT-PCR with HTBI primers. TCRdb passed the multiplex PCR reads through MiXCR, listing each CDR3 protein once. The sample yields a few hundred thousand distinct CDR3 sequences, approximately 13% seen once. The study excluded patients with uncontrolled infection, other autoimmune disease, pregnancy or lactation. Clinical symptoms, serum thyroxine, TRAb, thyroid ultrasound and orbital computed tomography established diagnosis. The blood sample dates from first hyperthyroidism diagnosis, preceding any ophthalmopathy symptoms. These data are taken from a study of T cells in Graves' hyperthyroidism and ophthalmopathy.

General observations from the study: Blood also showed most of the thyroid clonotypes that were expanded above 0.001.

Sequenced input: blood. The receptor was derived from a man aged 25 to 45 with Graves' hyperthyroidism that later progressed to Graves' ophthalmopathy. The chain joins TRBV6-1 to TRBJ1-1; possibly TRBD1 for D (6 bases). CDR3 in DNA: TGTGCCAGCAGATACAGGGCTTCTGAAGCTTTCTTT. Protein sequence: CASRYRASEAFF.